One sample yielded the 21 T cell receptor beta chains listed below, sequenced in a study of T-cell reconstitution after alpha-beta-depleted transplantation in children. As it was prepared, the TCRbeta library received unique molecular identifiers. TCRdb used MiXCR to reprocess the PCR reads, holding one entry per CDR3 protein. This sample carries about 590,000 distinct CDR3 sequences, about an eighth of them seen once, and the ten largest clones take around 2.2%. The sample here was PBMCs, mostly from graft donor cells, taken 360 days after TCRalphabeta/CD19-depleted stem cell transplant. The receptors come from a male patient under 18 who had a stem cell transplant for acute myeloid leukemia, so the T cells may come from the graft donor.

This clonotype was seen a handful of times. The V and J genes are TRBV20-1 and TRBJ2-1; perhaps TRBD2 as D (6 bases). With 0 bases removed from V and 0 bases from J, the gap between germline ends came to 12 bases. From germline, CDR1 is DFQATT and CDR2 SNEGSKA (reference sequence). The CDR3 has 16 amino acids. CDR3 in DNA: TGCAGTGCTAGAGAAGAAGGGAGGAGCTCCTACAATGAGCAGTTCTTC. It specifies CSAREEGRSSYNEQFF.

This clonotype was seen a few times. J is TRBJ2-5 and V is TRBV6-1; 14 bases line up with TRBD2. V trimming: 11 bases; J trimming: 4 bases; junction bases outside the gene matches: 9. This CDR3 has 15 residues. Germline CDR1 is MNHNS and CDR2 is SASEGT. The CDR3 coding sequence is TGTGCCGCGACAGGGACTAGCGGGAGAGGAGAGACCCAGTACTTC. Translated: CAATGTSGRGETQYF.

The V call is TRBV7-6, the J call TRBJ2-1; tentatively, D is TRBD1 or TRBD2 (5 bases each). This CDR3 is 16 amino acids long. The V gene lost 1 base and the J gene lost 10 bases, with 20 bases spanning the gap. Germline values: CDR1 SGHVS, CDR2 FNYEAQ. The CDR3 DNA follows: TGTGCCAGCAGCTTAGAGGTGTGGGACCCCCAATTCGAGCAGTTCTTC. It translates to CASSLEVWDPQFEQFF.

The chain has TRBV28 and TRBJ1-2; D possibly corresponds to TRBD1 (5 bases). With 4 bases removed from V and 6 bases from J, the gap between germline ends came to 18 bases. CDR1 and CDR2 (germline): MDHEN, SYDVKM. The CDR3 is 15 amino acids. The CDR3, as DNA: TGTGCCAGCAGTTATAACACTCGACAGTGGCATGGCTACACCTTC. Residues: CASSYNTRQWHGYTF.

The chain joins TRBV7-2 to TRBJ2-7; D not resolved. This CDR3 region has 15 residues. Germline values: CDR1 SGHTA, CDR2 FQGNSA. Trimming took off 3 bases at V and 6 bases at J, with 18 bases between the two ends. As DNA, the CDR3 is TGTGCCAGCAGCTTCTCGCATCCAGGTTTCTCCGAGCAGTACTTC. This sequence encodes CASSFSHPGFSEQYF.

At least ten counts were recorded for this clonotype. The J gene is TRBJ2-3, the V gene TRBV24-1; D is perhaps TRBD1 or TRBD2 (6 bases each). The germline gives CDR1 KGHDR, CDR2 SFDVKD. V was shortened by 0 bases and J by 2 bases, with 11 bases between the two germline ends. The CDR3 extends over 16 amino acids. The CDR3 DNA sequence: TGTGCCACCAGTGATTTGGGGGGGCCCTACACAGATACGCAGTATTTT. This translates into CATSDLGGPYTDTQYF.

This clonotype was detected only a few times. The rearrangement joins TRBV28 to TRBJ2-7, with a weak D call TRBD1 (6 bases). CDR3 length: 15 residues. CDR1 and CDR2 from the germline V gene are MDHEN and SYDVKM. V was pared by 6 bases and J by 6 bases, with 21 bases between. CDR3 nucleotides: TGTGCCAGCAGCTTTTATGGGGGACAACCCCCCGAGCAGTACTTC. Translated, it gives CASSFYGGQPPEQYF.

This clonotype showed up many times. The V gene is TRBV10-3, the J gene TRBJ1-2; D gene uncertain. The CDR3 consists of 15 residues. Deletions cut 10 bases from V and 7 bases from J, with 25 bases between. Germline V gene lookup returns CDR1 ENHRY and CDR2 SYGVKD. The chain's CDR3 is CATAASRLLAGGYTF. Here the CDR3 DNA reads TGTGCCACCGCTGCCAGCCGGCTTCTTGCTGGTGGCTACACCTTC.

For this clonotype: A read error may be the cause here, since a much bigger clone is one base away. The chain combines TRBV9 with TRBJ1-4, with TRBD1 identical over 8 bases. The germline CDR1 and CDR2 sequences are SGDLS and YYNGEE. The V gene end was trimmed by 4 bases and the J gene end by 5 bases; junction bases not matched to a gene: 7. This CDR3 contains 15 residues. The CDR3 DNA follows: TGTGCCAGCAGCACACAGGGGGAAGAGAATGAAAAACTGTTTTTT. This gives the protein CASSTQGEENEKLFF.

This clonotype occurred many times. The chain is built from TRBV4-3 and TRBJ2-3; D gene uncertain. The CDR3 is 17 residues long. The germline V and J ends were trimmed by 0 bases and 0 bases, with 13 bases remaining between them. CDR1 is LGHNA, CDR2 YSLEER, per germline. The DNA for the CDR3 is TGCGCCAGCAGCCAAGACTTAAAGGACCGGAGCACAGATACGCAGTATTTT. Its translation: CASSQDLKDRSTDTQYF.

The V gene is TRBV27, the J gene TRBJ2-1; TRBD2 aligns across 11 bases. Germline assignment: CDR1 MNHEY and CDR2 SMNVEV (reference sequence). The CDR3 is 18 residues long. Unmatched junction bases numbered 6, after V lost 2 bases and J lost 0 bases. The DNA for the CDR3 is TGTGCCAGCAGTTTAACGGGGACTAGCGGAATCTCCTACAATGAGCAGTTCTTC. This gives the protein CASSLTGTSGISYNEQFF.

V is TRBV6-5 and J is TRBJ2-7; no reliable D call. Germline CDR1 and CDR2: MNHEY and SVGAGI. V was shortened by 6 bases and J by 2 bases, with 17 bases between the two germline ends. The CDR3 is 15 amino acids. CDR3 protein: CASSYADPAAYEQYF. The CDR3 nucleotides read TGTGCCAGCAGCTACGCCGATCCGGCTGCCTACGAGCAGTACTTC.

The rearrangement links TRBV4-3 to TRBJ1-2; D ambiguous. Germline-derived CDR1 and CDR2 are LGHNA and YSLEER. The CDR3 contains 15 residues. V lost 1 base to trimming and J lost 5 bases, with 14 bases between them. The DNA of the CDR3 is TGCGCCAGCAGCCAAGGACGTGGCCTCCTATATGGCTACACCTTC. Translation: CASSQGRGLLYGYTF.

This clonotype came up a few times. J is TRBJ2-3 and V is TRBV7-9, with D possibly being TRBD2 (6 bases). Germline CDR1 and CDR2: SEHNR and FQNEAQ (reference sequence). With 1 base removed from V and 3 bases from J, the gap between germline ends came to 14 bases. The CDR3 has 16 residues. This chain's CDR3 is CASSLGGTLGTDTQYF. CDR3 in DNA: TGTGCCAGCAGCTTAGGAGGGACTTTGGGGACAGATACGCAGTATTTT.

This clonotype has ten or more counts. V and J are TRBV11-2 and TRBJ2-7, with TRBD2 matching over 9 bases. The CDR3 spans 14 residues. Germline CDR1 and CDR2: SGHAT and FQNNGV. The ends lost 7 bases at V and 2 bases at J; junction bases unmatched: 6. CDR3 protein: CASTLLAGTYEQYF. For the CDR3, the DNA is TGTGCCAGCACCCTCCTAGCGGGAACCTACGAGCAGTACTTC. The variable domain in full, with the rest retrieved from reference TRBV11-2 and TRBJ2-7, is EAGVAQSPRYKIIEKRQSVAFWCNPISGHATLYWYQQILGQGPKLLIQFQNNGVVDDSQLPKDRFSAERLKGVDSTLKIQPAKLEDSAVYLCASTLLAGTYEQYFGPGTRLTVT.

Ten or more counts support this clonotype. The rearrangement joins TRBV20-1 to TRBJ2-1, with D perhaps given as TRBD1 or TRBD2 (6 bases each). Between the trimmed V and J ends, which lost 3 bases and 8 bases, there was a span of 17 bases. The CDR3 extends over 14 amino acids. Germline assignment: CDR1 DFQATT and CDR2 SNEGSKA (reference sequence). The CDR3 reads CSASRGQGADEQFF. CDR3 in DNA: TGCAGTGCTAGCCGGGGGCAAGGGGCGGATGAGCAGTTCTTC.

The chain has TRBV7-2 and TRBJ2-1; D call uncertain. This CDR3 has 16 residues. V was trimmed by 1 base and J by 6 bases, leaving 16 bases between them. Germline-derived CDR1 and CDR2 are SGHTA and FQGNSA. CDR3 nucleotide sequence: TGTGCCAGCAGCTTAGGTGTGGGGAACCCCCTCAATGAGCAGTTCTTC. Translation gives CASSLGVGNPLNEQFF.

This clonotype was recorded many times. The rearrangement joins TRBV29-1 to TRBJ1-1, with TRBD1 matching 11 bases. The V gene end was trimmed by 6 bases and the J gene end by 4 bases; junction bases not matched to a gene: 4. Germline V gives CDR1 SQVTM, CDR2 ANQGSEA. The CDR3 has 13 residues. CDR3 DNA sequence: TGCAGCGTGGGACAGGGGGGACCCACTGAAGCTTTCTTT. Protein product: CSVGQGGPTEAFF.

This clonotype appeared a few times. The V call is TRBV18, the J call TRBJ1-6; no reliable D call. Germline values: CDR1 KGHSH, CDR2 LQKENI. The CDR3 has 16 amino acids. Between the trimmed V and J ends, which lost 3 bases and 3 bases, there was a span of 12 bases. The CDR3 protein is CASSPYAADYNSPLHF. CDR3 bases: TGTGCCAGCTCACCGTACGCGGCGGACTATAATTCACCCCTCCACTTT.

This clonotype appeared a few times. The V call is TRBV20-1, the J call TRBJ2-7; a possible D gene is TRBD1 (5 bases). Per germline, CDR1 DFQATT and CDR2 SNEGSKA (reference sequence). Trimming shortened V by 3 bases and J by 5 bases, and 14 bases separated the two germline ends. CDR3 length: 13 amino acids. This CDR3 reads CSARIPRVNEQYF. As DNA, the CDR3 is TGCAGTGCTAGGATCCCCAGGGTCAACGAGCAGTACTTC.

J is TRBJ2-7 and V is TRBV29-1, with 12 bases fitting TRBD2. This CDR3 contains 16 residues. Unmatched junction bases numbered 9, after V lost 0 bases and J lost 6 bases. CDR1 SQVTM and CDR2 ANQGSEA come from the germline V gene. The CDR3 is CSVEEVVTSGRREQYF. CDR3 DNA sequence: TGCAGCGTTGAAGAGGTAGTAACTAGCGGGAGGCGCGAGCAGTACTTC.